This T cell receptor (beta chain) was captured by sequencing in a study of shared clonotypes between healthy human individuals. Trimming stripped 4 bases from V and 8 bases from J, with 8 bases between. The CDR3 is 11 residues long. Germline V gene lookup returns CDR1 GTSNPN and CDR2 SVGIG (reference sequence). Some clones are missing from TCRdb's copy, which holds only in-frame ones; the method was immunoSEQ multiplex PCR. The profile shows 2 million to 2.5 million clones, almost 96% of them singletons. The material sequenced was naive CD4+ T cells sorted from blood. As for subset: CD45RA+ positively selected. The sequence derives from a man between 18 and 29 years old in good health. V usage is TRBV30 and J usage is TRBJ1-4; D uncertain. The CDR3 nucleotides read TGTGCCTGGACCAATGACGAAAAACTGTTTTTT. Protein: CAWTNDEKLFF.